This T cell receptor beta chain emerged from a study of T cells in severe cutaneous drug reactions. About the research overall: Collected from acute- or recovery-stage patients: blister fluids/cells and PBMC.

Whole-study results and caveats: In carbamazepine-induced Stevens-Johnson syndrome or toxic epidermal necrolysis, TRBV12-4 averaged about 31% in blister cells and about 5% in PBMC.

TCR subtype-specific primers in iRepertoire multiplex PCR prepared libraries for bulk and single-cell sequencing. Roughly 95-550 ng of RNA per sample was bulk library input. From the multiplex PCR reads, TCRdb lists one entry per CDR3 protein and no DNA. The listing records 5,000 or so distinct CDR3 sequences. Notes on this clonotype: Its antigen is undetermined.

The patients sequenced had a carbamazepine-induced Stevens-Johnson syndrome or toxic epidermal necrolysis reaction. The germline V gene encodes CDR1 GTSNPN and CDR2 SVGIG (reference sequence). The CDR3 is 17 amino acids. The TCR comes from a human donor with a severe cutaneous adverse drug reaction. The chain uses TRBV30 and TRBJ1-2. The specimen was PBMCs. The CDR3 spells CAWSVTGSHPANYGYTF.